These 3 T cell receptor beta chains share one sample of origin, sequenced in a study of CD8+ T cells in alopecia areata. Sequencing relied on a cDNA template that was reverse transcribed from extracted RNA. Measured with immunoSEQ multiplex PCR; TCRdb has only the in-frame clones, and not every one. Of approximately 91,000 clones listed, about 40% are singletons. Sequencing was done on a sample of CD4+ T cells sorted from blood. These receptor sequences come from a human donor with alopecia areata.

In its sample, this clone was seen a few times. The chain recombines TRBV29-1 with TRBJ2-5; D possibly corresponds to TRBD1 (6 bases). Looked up from germline, CDR1 is SQVTM and CDR2 is ANQGSEA. V gave up 7 bases and J gave up 5 bases, with 23 bases separating them. CDR3 length: 15 amino acids. The CDR3: CSGLAGAGAQETQYF. CDR3 nucleotide sequence: TGCAGCGGCCTTGCAGGGGCTGGAGCGCAGGAGACCCAGTACTTC.

The rearrangement joins TRBV30 to TRBJ2-5; D perhaps matches TRBD2 (6 bases). The V end lost 8 bases, the J end lost 4 bases, and 20 bases lay between the germline ends. This CDR3 has 14 residues. Looked up from germline, CDR1 is GTSNPN and CDR2 is SVGIG (reference sequence). This chain's CDR3 is CALMPRGVRETQYF. CDR3 sequence (DNA): TGTGCCCTTATGCCCCGCGGGGTGCGAGAGACCCAGTACTTC.

V gene TRBV4-1 combines with J gene TRBJ2-5, with 7 bases fitting TRBD1. The ends lost 6 bases at V and 5 bases at J; junction bases unmatched: 15. Germline V CDR1 and CDR2: MGHRA, YSYEKL. CDR3 length: 16 residues. CDR3 DNA: TGCGCCAGCAGTCGGGATACAGGGGCCGAGCGGGAGACCCAGTACTTC. Its translation is CASSRDTGAERETQYF.